These 32 T cell receptor beta chains share one sample of origin, sequenced in a study of early T cells in non-severe SARS-CoV-2 infection. A single record per CDR3 protein comes from TCRdb applying MiXCR to the 5' RACE reads. The sample includes tens of thousands of distinct CDR3 sequences, more than 9% of them seen just once. Sequenced material: whole blood. Receptors were obtained from an adult who was a healthcare worker with PCR-confirmed SARS-CoV-2 infection or an uninfected control (not recorded which).

The rearrangement links TRBV2 to TRBJ2-5; no clear D. V gave up 6 bases and J gave up 1 base, with 12 bases separating them. CDR3 length: 14 amino acids. CDR1 and CDR2 from the germline V gene are SNHLY and FYNNEI. CDR3 in amino acids: CASRVVQSQETQYF. Written as DNA, the CDR3 is TGTGCCAGCAGGGTGGTGCAGTCCCAAGAGACCCAGTACTTC.

This clonotype occurred a few times. V usage is TRBV10-3 and J usage is TRBJ2-7; TRBD2 agrees at 7 bases. CDR1 is ENHRY, CDR2 SYGVKD, per germline. The V and J ends lost 8 bases and 3 bases, in that order; junction bases with no gene match: 7. This CDR3 region has 13 residues. The CDR3 coding sequence is TGTGCCATCCGGGGGGTGGGAGGCTACGAGCAGTACTTC. The encoded protein is CAIRGVGGYEQYF.

The chain recombines TRBV2 with TRBJ2-3; 8 bases are shared with TRBD2. This CDR3 spans 15 amino acids. The germline CDR1 and CDR2 sequences are SNHLY and FYNNEI. J was trimmed by 6 bases and V by 4 bases; bases with no gene match: 9. The CDR3 DNA sequence: TGTGCCAGCAGTGTTCGGGAGGGCCTTGTGGATACGCAGTATTTT. It is translated as CASSVREGLVDTQYF. The whole variable domain, remainder taken from reference TRBV2 and TRBJ2-3, is EPEVTQTPSHQVTQMGQEVILRCVPISNHLYFYWYRQILGQKVEFLVSFYNNEISEKSEIFDDQFSVERPDGSNFTLKIRSTKLEDSAMYFCASSVREGLVDTQYFGPGTRLTVL.

This clonotype showed up many times. V and J are TRBV20-1 and TRBJ1-3; TRBD1 matches 8 bases. This CDR3 is 15 amino acids long. J lost 0 bases, V lost 3 bases, and 4 bases had no gene match. CDR1 is DFQATT and CDR2 is SNEGSKA in the germline V gene (reference sequence). Here the CDR3 DNA reads TGCAGTGCTAGCAGGGGGCAGAGCTCTGGAAACACCATATATTTT. Residues: CSASRGQSSGNTIYF.

The chain has TRBV12-3 or TRBV12-4 and TRBJ2-7; D possibly corresponds to TRBD2 (5 bases). The V and J ends lost 2 bases and 6 bases respectively, with 17 bases between them. The CDR3 is 15 residues long. The CDR3 reads CASSLIPDRSGEQYF. The CDR3 region has the DNA TGTGCCAGCAGTTTAATACCCGATCGGAGCGGCGAGCAGTACTTC.

The gene calls are TRBV10-1 and TRBJ2-1; 8 nucleotides match TRBD2. The CDR3 covers 14 residues. V dropped 3 bases and J dropped 7; count of bases not matched to a gene: 5. Per the germline V gene, CDR1 is WNHNN and CDR2 is SYGVQD (reference sequence). The DNA of the CDR3 is TGCGCCAGCAGTGAAGCGGGGGTGTCTAATGAGCAGTTCTTC. As protein: CASSEAGVSNEQFF.

This clonotype has at least ten counts. This chain joins TRBV7-6 and TRBJ2-7; the D is unclear. The CDR3 is 14 amino acids. Germline values: CDR1 SGHVS, CDR2 FNYEAQ. The germline V and J ends were trimmed by 1 base and 3 bases, with 10 bases remaining between them. DNA of the CDR3: TGTGCCAGCAGCTTAGGCGCTACTCACTACGAGCAGTACTTC. The encoded protein is CASSLGATHYEQYF.

About this clonotype: Sequence at one end of the junction differs from germline and may be a read error. This sequence joins TRBV11-2 and TRBJ1-1, with 8 bases that match TRBD1. The CDR3 is 14 residues long. Germline V lookup: CDR1 SGHAT, CDR2 FQNNGV. CDR3 sequence reads: CVSRPGQAHTEAFF. CDR3 coding DNA: TGTGTCAGCCGACCGGGACAGGCCCACACTGAAGCTTTCTTT.

The gene calls are TRBV6-5 and TRBJ2-1; weak D call: TRBD1 (6 bases). This CDR3 has 14 amino acids. Germline V gives CDR1 MNHEY, CDR2 SVGAGI. The V end lost 5 bases, the J end lost 0 bases, and 8 bases lay between the germline ends. The CDR3 loop reads CASSRDNSYNEQFF. The CDR3 DNA sequence: TGTGCCAGCAGTCGGGACAACTCCTACAATGAGCAGTTCTTC.

This clonotype was detected ten times or more. The chain employs TRBV14 and TRBJ1-3; D ambiguous. Trimming shortened V by 0 bases and J by 2 bases, and 11 bases separated the two germline ends. CDR3 length: 16 residues. Germline V gives CDR1 SGHDN, CDR2 FVKESK. This CDR3 is CASSQDLIGAGNTIYF. The CDR3 region has the DNA TGTGCCAGCAGCCAAGACCTCATCGGGGCTGGAAACACCATATATTTT.

This clonotype was seen ten or more times. V gene TRBV7-3 combines with J gene TRBJ2-1, with TRBD2 matching 12 bases. The V segment lost 5 bases and the J segment 4 bases; nucleotides outside the gene matches: 6. The CDR3 spans 16 residues. Looked up from germline, CDR1 is SGHTA and CDR2 is FQGTGA. The CDR3 bases are TGTGCCAGCAGCCGGACCGGGACTAGCGGGTACAATGAGCAGTTCTTC. This codes for CASSRTGTSGYNEQFF.

This clonotype was picked up one time. Possible read error: a much larger clone is one base away. This chain links TRBV11-2 with TRBJ2-6; possibly TRBD1 for D (5 bases). CDR3 length equals 19 residues. Germline CDR1 reads SGHAT; CDR2 reads FQNNGV. In DNA form, the CDR3 reads TGTGCCAGCAGCCAGAACAGCGTAAGCTTACGTACTGGGGCCAACGTCCTGTCTTTC. Translated, it gives CASSQNSVSLRTGANVLSF.

CDR3 nucleotides: TGCGCCAGCAGCATGCAGGACAGGAGCACCGGGGAGCTGTTTTTT. Amino acid sequence: CASSMQDRSTGELFF. The gene calls are TRBV5-1 and TRBJ2-2, with 7 positions matching TRBD1. With V trimmed by 4 bases and J by 4 bases, 7 bases remained unmatched. Germline V gives CDR1 SGHRS, CDR2 YFSETQ. The CDR3 spans 15 residues. The whole variable domain, remainder taken from reference TRBV5-1 and TRBJ2-2, is KAGVTQTPRYLIKTRGQQVTLSCSPISGHRSVSWYQQTPGQGLQFLFEYFSETQRNKGNFPGRFSGRQFSNSRSEMNVSTLELGDSALYLCASSMQDRSTGELFFGEGSRLTVL.

The chain combines TRBV3-1 with TRBJ2-5; D remains ambiguous. The CDR3 consists of 14 residues. V lost 2 bases and J lost 1, with 8 bases in between. CDR1 is LGHDT and CDR2 is YNNKEL in the germline V gene (reference sequence). CDR3 sequence reads: CASSQFQTQETQYF. CDR3 bases: TGTGCCAGCAGCCAATTCCAGACCCAAGAGACCCAGTACTTC.

This clonotype was found many times. This chain uses TRBV7-9 with TRBJ2-3; no clear D gene. The CDR3 loop spans 14 amino acids. The V gene lost 7 bases and the J gene lost 1 base, with 12 bases spanning the gap. CDR1 is SEHNR and CDR2 is FQNEAQ in the germline V gene (reference sequence). The DNA of the CDR3 is TGTGCCAGCATAGGTCGTTCTCGCACAGATACGCAGTATTTT. This gives the protein CASIGRSRTDTQYF. The full variable domain, its missing parts supplied by reference TRBV7-9 and TRBJ2-3, is DTGVSQNPRHKITKRGQNVTFRCDPISEHNRLYWYRQTLGQGPEFLTYFQNEAQLEKSRLLSDRFSAERPKGSFSTLEIQRTEQGDSAMYLCASIGRSRTDTQYFGPGTRLTVL.

This clonotype was recorded many times. J is TRBJ1-5 and V is TRBV20-1; a possible D gene is TRBD1 (6 bases). With 4 bases removed from V and 2 bases from J, the gap between germline ends came to 27 bases. Per the germline V gene, CDR1 is DFQATT and CDR2 is SNEGSKA (reference sequence). The CDR3 is 19 amino acids. The CDR3 sequence is CSANTWGQGSGLGNQPQHF. As DNA, the CDR3 is TGCAGTGCTAACACCTGGGGGCAGGGCTCGGGATTAGGCAATCAGCCCCAGCATTTT.

The genes are TRBV6-2 or TRBV6-3 and TRBJ1-5, with D maybe TRBD1 (6 bases). CDR1 and CDR2 from the germline V gene are MNHEY and SVGEGT. V was trimmed by 6 bases and J by 6 bases, leaving 9 bases between them. The CDR3 is made up of 12 amino acids. The CDR3 nucleotides read TGTGCCAGCAGGGGGGGGGCTCAGCCCCAGCATTTT. It translates to CASRGGAQPQHF.

The V gene is TRBV6-4, the J gene TRBJ1-1; maybe TRBD1 (5 bases). The V end lost 2 bases, the J end lost 1 base, and 8 bases lay between the germline ends. The CDR3 runs to 14 residues. Germline V gives CDR1 MRHNA, CDR2 SNTAGT. CDR3 bases: TGTGCCAGCAGTGACGGGCAGGGGAACACTGAAGCTTTCTTT. Encoded protein: CASSDGQGNTEAFF.

In its sample, this clonotype was seen many times. The chain joins TRBV7-3 to TRBJ2-1; 12 bases fit TRBD2. V lost 5 bases to trimming and J lost 8 bases; unmatched junction nucleotides: 7. Germline V CDR1 and CDR2: SGHTA, FQGTGA. The CDR3 totals 15 residues. In DNA form, the CDR3 reads TGTGCCAGCAGCCCGGGACTAGCGGGTATTTATGAGCAGTTCTTC. Translating gives CASSPGLAGIYEQFF.

This clonotype has ten or more counts. This chain connects TRBV29-1 to TRBJ2-6; D not resolved. The length of the CDR3 is 11 residues. Germline V gene sequence: CDR1 SQVTM, CDR2 ANQGSEA. The V gene lost 4 bases and the J gene lost 3 bases, with 1 base spanning the gap. The CDR3: CSVVGANVLTF. The CDR3 bases are TGCAGCGTTGTTGGGGCCAACGTCCTGACTTTC.

This clonotype was detected many times. The chain joins TRBV28 to TRBJ2-3, with D uncertain. Germline V gene sequence: CDR1 MDHEN, CDR2 SYDVKM. The CDR3 length is 11 residues. The V end lost 3 bases, the J end lost 5 bases, and 3 bases lay between the germline ends. The CDR3 nucleotides are TGTGCCAGCAGTTTTGGAGATACGCAGTATTTT. Translating it yields CASSFGDTQYF.

This clonotype was recorded at least ten times. The V gene is TRBV4-3, the J gene TRBJ2-1; 9 positions agree with TRBD1. With 1 base clipped from V and 5 bases from J, the junction kept 3 bases outside the gene matches. The CDR3 runs to 15 residues. Germline lookup yields CDR1 LGHNA and CDR2 YSLEER. CDR3 sequence reads: CASSQARDRDNEQFF. The CDR3 DNA follows: TGCGCCAGCAGCCAAGCCCGGGACAGGGACAATGAGCAGTTCTTC.

In its sample, this clonotype was seen many times. The chain joins TRBV7-9 to TRBJ1-1; 10 bases fit TRBD1. From germline, CDR1 is SEHNR and CDR2 FQNEAQ (reference sequence). The trim removed 5 bases at V and 3 bases at J, leaving 3 bases unmatched. This CDR3 has 14 amino acids. The CDR3 spells CASSRTGGDTEAFF. The DNA of the CDR3 is TGTGCCAGCAGCAGGACAGGGGGAGACACTGAAGCTTTCTTT.

This clonotype was counted ten times or more. The J gene is TRBJ1-3, the V gene TRBV7-2; D gene ambiguous. The CDR3 covers 12 residues. Germline CDR1 SGHTA, CDR2 FQGNSA. V lost 0 bases and J 7 bases, leaving 4 bases between the germline ends. The CDR3 loop reads CASSLADNTIYF. The CDR3 DNA follows: TGTGCCAGCAGCTTAGCGGACAACACCATATATTTT.

Many counts were recorded for this clonotype. The chain combines TRBV5-1 with TRBJ2-7; D perhaps matches TRBD1 (6 bases). CDR3 length equals 13 residues. Germline V CDR1 and CDR2: SGHRS, YFSETQ. The ends were cut back, 0 bases at V and 7 bases at J, with 11 bases in the middle. CDR3 nucleotide sequence: TGCGCCAGCAGCTTGGACAGGGTAGGGGAGCAGTACTTC. Translation gives CASSLDRVGEQYF. The full variable domain, completed using reference TRBV5-1 and TRBJ2-7, is KAGVTQTPRYLIKTRGQQVTLSCSPISGHRSVSWYQQTPGQGLQFLFEYFSETQRNKGNFPGRFSGRQFSNSRSEMNVSTLELGDSALYLCASSLDRVGEQYFGPGTRLTVT.

This clonotype has a count of ten or more. The chain couples TRBV7-2 to TRBJ2-4; D may be TRBD1 (6 bases). The CDR3 sequence is 14 residues long. CDR1 is SGHTA, CDR2 FQGNSA, per germline. V lost 3 bases and J lost 7, with 13 bases in between. The CDR3 reads CASSFGQLVNIQYF. DNA of the CDR3: TGTGCCAGCAGCTTCGGACAGCTTGTGAACATTCAGTACTTC.

The sample holds many counts of this clonotype. The J gene is TRBJ2-5, the V gene TRBV6-2 or TRBV6-3, with 11 nucleotides matching TRBD2. Germline trimming cut 6 bases from V and 4 bases from J; bases unmatched to any gene: 7. The germline V gene encodes CDR1 MNHEY and CDR2 SVGEGT. This CDR3 contains 15 residues. This CDR3 reads CASRIAGGKRETQYF. CDR3 DNA sequence: TGTGCCAGCAGGATAGCGGGAGGGAAGCGAGAGACCCAGTACTTC.

This clonotype showed up just once. J is TRBJ1-1 and V is TRBV29-1; D remains unclear. The germline gives CDR1 SQVTM, CDR2 ANQGSEA. The length of the CDR3 is 13 residues. Trimming stripped 4 bases from V and 1 base from J, with 10 bases between. CDR3 sequence: CSVGDTRNTEAFF. CDR3 DNA sequence: TGCAGCGTTGGCGACACGCGGAACACTGAAGCTTTCTTT.

The V and J genes are TRBV7-8 and TRBJ1-4; weak D call: TRBD1 (6 bases). Germline CDR1 reads SGHVS; CDR2 reads FQNEAQ. This CDR3 has 14 residues. The ends were cut back, 2 bases at V and 7 bases at J, with 11 bases in the middle. The CDR3 nucleotides are TGTGCCAGCAGCTTACACAGGGCCCTTGAAAAACTGTTTTTT. It yields the protein CASSLHRALEKLFF.

This clonotype has a count of ten or more. In nucleotides, the CDR3 is TGTGCCAGCAGCTTAGATTCTAGCGGGGCAAATGAGCAGTTCTTC. It encodes CASSLDSSGANEQFF. V and J are TRBV7-9 and TRBJ2-1; 9 bases agree with TRBD2. Germline V gene data show CDR1 as SEHNR and CDR2 as FQNEAQ (reference sequence). The CDR3 consists of 15 residues. V lost 1 base and J lost 7; bases outside the gene matches: 5.

This clonotype was counted only a few times. This chain links TRBV19 with TRBJ1-1; D is uncertain. Trimming cost V 7 bases and J 0 bases, with 15 bases left between them. CDR1 is LNHDA and CDR2 is SQIVND in the germline V gene (reference sequence). This CDR3 region has 15 residues. The CDR3 loop reads CASTTPGSMNTEAFF. CDR3 nucleotides: TGTGCCAGTACCACCCCCGGGAGCATGAACACTGAAGCTTTCTTT.

This sequence joins TRBV4-2 and TRBJ2-4, with TRBD2 identical over 9 bases. With 11 bases clipped from V and 5 bases from J, the junction kept 13 bases outside the gene matches. This CDR3 has 15 residues. Germline lookup yields CDR1 LGHNA and CDR2 YNFKEQ. This CDR3 is CARNQGVAGENIQYF. As DNA, the CDR3 is TGTGCCCGCAACCAAGGCGTAGCGGGGGAAAACATTCAGTACTTC.